A selection of T cell receptor beta chains follows, all from one sample in a study of CD8 T cells in Susac syndrome. One entry per CDR3 protein results from TCRdb running MiXCR on the immunoSEQ multiplex PCR reads. The data show around 140,000 distinct CDR3 sequences, 95% seen once. The sequencing sample was made of CD4+ T cells from PBMCs. These receptors all come from a human donor with Susac syndrome. CDR3s include the opening cysteine and the closing phenylalanine or tryptophan. Each record gives: CDR3 length, V gene, clone size, D gene, J gene, CDR3 protein, CDR3 DNA. The D gene is left open where the match is weak. Where a row states a size, it is once, few, many or the class of an expanded clone; other rows omit it.

12	TRBV30	.	.	TRBJ1-2	CAWTSGNYGYTF	TGTGCCTGGACGTCTGGGAACTATGGCTACACCTTC
14	TRBV12-3/TRBV12-4	.	TRBD1	TRBJ1-1	CASSRQGRRAEAFF	TGTGCCAGCAGTCGACAGGGTCGTAGGGCTGAAGCTTTCTTT
16	TRBV29-1	.	.	TRBJ2-2	CSVERSGGGPTGELFF	TGCAGCGTTGAGAGGTCTGGTGGGGGGCCCACCGGGGAGCTGTTTTTT
13	TRBV30	.	.	TRBJ2-2	CAWSARVGRELFF	TGTGCCTGGAGTGCCCGGGTCGGTCGGGAGCTGTTTTTT
13	TRBV18	.	.	TRBJ2-7	CASSPGEGYEQYF	TGTGCCAGCTCACCTGGAGAAGGATACGAGCAGTACTTC
15	TRBV9	.	.	TRBJ1-6	CASSVATGMGSPLHF	TGTGCCAGCAGCGTAGCTACAGGGATGGGTTCACCCCTCCACTTT
13	TRBV6-6	.	.	TRBJ1-1	CASSYSRSAEAFF	TGTGCCAGCAGTTACTCGAGGAGCGCTGAAGCTTTCTTT
16	TRBV5-4	.	TRBD2	TRBJ2-5	CASSFRASGRGETQYF	TGTGCCAGCAGCTTTCGGGCTAGCGGGAGAGGAGAGACCCAGTACTTC
14	TRBV3-1	once	.	TRBJ2-7	CASSQRGAWDLQYF	TGTGCCAGCAGCCAAAGGGGGGCGTGGGATCTTCAGTACTTC
15	TRBV29-1	.	.	TRBJ1-4	CSVGPPGSPNEKLFF	TGCAGCGTTGGCCCCCCGGGAAGTCCTAATGAAAAACTGTTTTTT
13	TRBV20-1	.	.	TRBJ1-1	CSARTGLDTEAFF	TGCAGTGCCAGAACAGGGCTTGACACTGAAGCTTTCTTT
13	TRBV15	once	TRBD1	TRBJ1-2	CATSTTGEDGYTF	TGTGCCACCAGCACGACAGGGGAAGATGGCTACACCTTC
15	TRBV12-3/TRBV12-4	.	TRBD1	TRBJ2-4	CASSGQGAGKNIQYF	TGTGCCAGCAGCGGACAGGGGGCGGGCAAAAACATTCAGTACTTC
11	TRBV3-1	.	.	TRBJ1-2	CASSQLYGYTF	TGTGCCAGCAGCCAACTATATGGCTACACCTTC
16	TRBV5-4	.	TRBD2	TRBJ2-1	CASSIAGVVSYNEQFF	TGTGCCAGCAGCATAGCGGGAGTTGTGAGTTACAATGAGCAGTTCTTC
12	TRBV29-1	.	.	TRBJ1-1	CSVGRGNTEAFF	TGCAGCGTTGGTCGGGGGAACACTGAAGCTTTCTTT
13	TRBV24-1	once	.	TRBJ2-1	CATSDGPFNEQFF	TGTGCCACCAGTGATGGACCCTTTAATGAGCAGTTCTTC
11	TRBV29-1	.	.	TRBJ1-4	CSVESSGGLFF	TGCAGCGTTGAATCCTCTGGGGGACTGTTTTTT
16	TRBV18	.	TRBD2	TRBJ2-1	CASSIPGLADYNEQFF	TGTGCCAGCTCAATTCCGGGACTAGCGGACTACAATGAGCAGTTCTTC
15	TRBV5-1	.	.	TRBJ2-5	CASSPRDGDKETQYF	TGCGCCAGCAGCCCGAGGGACGGAGATAAAGAGACCCAGTACTTC
15	TRBV4-2	.	.	TRBJ2-7	CASSQGGLASYEQYF	TGTGCCAGCAGCCAAGGAGGGCTAGCGAGCTACGAGCAGTACTTC
15	TRBV15	.	TRBD1	TRBJ2-1	CATSSRDREYNEQFF	TGTGCCACCAGCAGTCGGGACAGGGAATACAATGAGCAGTTCTTC
13	TRBV28	.	.	TRBJ1-2	CASSLGTFYGYTF	TGTGCCAGCAGTTTAGGTACTTTCTATGGCTACACCTTC
14	TRBV19	.	.	TRBJ2-1	CASSAPRGYNEQFF	TGTGCCAGTAGCGCTCCGAGGGGGTACAATGAGCAGTTCTTC
12	TRBV5-6	.	.	TRBJ1-1	CASSLELSEAFF	TGTGCCAGCAGCCTGGAACTCTCTGAAGCTTTCTTT
13	TRBV20-1	.	TRBD2	TRBJ2-1	CSAPPAGVGEQFF	TGCAGTGCCCCTCCAGCGGGAGTGGGTGAGCAGTTCTTC
17	TRBV3-1	.	TRBD1	TRBJ1-2	CASSPSQGQASNYGYTF	TGTGCCAGCAGCCCCTCGCAAGGACAGGCCTCTAACTATGGCTACACCTTC
17	TRBV23-1	once	.	TRBJ2-1	CASSQRGGQLLYNEQFF	TGCGCCAGCAGTCAAAGGGGCGGACAGCTGCTATACAATGAGCAGTTCTTC
12	TRBV30	.	.	TRBJ2-1	CAWSEAYNEQFF	TGTGCCTGGAGTGAGGCCTACAATGAGCAGTTCTTC
13	TRBV5-6	.	.	TRBJ2-4	CASSGTGLSIQYF	TGTGCCAGCAGCGGGACGGGGTTAAGCATTCAGTACTTC
12	TRBV20-1	.	TRBD2	TRBJ2-7	CSARTSGYEQYF	TGCAGTGCTAGAACTAGCGGCTACGAGCAGTACTTC
15	TRBV20-1	.	.	TRBJ2-4	CSAPTSLTAKNIQYF	TGCAGTGCTCCGACATCCCTCACGGCCAAAAACATTCAGTACTTC
15	TRBV6-1	few	.	TRBJ1-6	CASSLKRGGGSPLHF	TGTGCCAGCAGCCTGAAACGGGGTGGTGGTTCACCCCTCCACTTT
11	TRBV20-1	.	.	TRBJ2-1	CSANRGDEQFF	TGCAGTGCTAATAGGGGAGATGAGCAGTTCTTC
13	TRBV7-8	once	.	TRBJ2-7	CASSLGRTQGQYF	TGTGCCAGCAGCTTAGGTAGAACGCAAGGGCAGTACTTC
14	TRBV5-1	few	.	TRBJ2-7	CASSYESTGRGQYF	TGCGCCAGCAGTTACGAATCAACAGGGAGGGGGCAGTACTTC
16	TRBV4-1	.	.	TRBJ2-5	CASSQMPLPVMETQYF	TGCGCCAGCAGCCAAATGCCCCTTCCCGTAATGGAGACCCAGTACTTC
14	TRBV18	.	.	TRBJ1-5	CASSRSGGNQPQHF	TGTGCCAGCTCTCGGTCGGGGGGAAATCAGCCCCAGCATTTT
14	TRBV14	.	.	TRBJ2-7	CASSRGRQAYEQYF	TGTGCCAGCAGCCGCGGTAGACAGGCCTACGAGCAGTACTTC
15	TRBV3-1	.	TRBD2	TRBJ2-1	CASSPGEGSYNEQFF	TGTGCCAGCAGCCCGGGGGAGGGATCCTACAATGAGCAGTTCTTC
16	TRBV12-3/TRBV12-4	.	.	TRBJ1-5	CASTPSEGQRGQPQHF	TGTGCCAGCACCCCTTCGGAGGGGCAGCGGGGGCAGCCCCAGCATTTT
14	TRBV7-2	.	TRBD1	TRBJ2-1	CASLDGTAHNEQFF	TGTGCCAGCTTGGACGGGACAGCTCACAATGAGCAGTTCTTC
13	TRBV11-1	.	TRBD1	TRBJ1-1	CASRTGVNTEAFF	TGTGCCAGCAGGACAGGGGTGAACACTGAAGCTTTCTTT
14	TRBV5-1	.	TRBD1	TRBJ1-2	CASSSTGTGYGYTF	TGCGCCAGCAGCTCCACCGGGACAGGATATGGCTACACCTTC
15	TRBV7-2	.	TRBD2	TRBJ2-7	CASSATSGRAYEQYF	TGTGCCAGCAGCGCGACTAGCGGGAGGGCCTACGAGCAGTACTTC
14	TRBV7-2	.	.	TRBJ1-4	CASSFRGGREKLFF	TGTGCCAGCAGCTTCCGAGGGGGACGGGAAAAACTGTTTTTT
11	TRBV7-2	.	.	TRBJ2-4	CASTSGNIQYF	TGTGCCAGCACGTCCGGAAACATTCAGTACTTC
16	TRBV5-4	.	.	TRBJ1-6	CASRSTVGQGGSPLHF	TGTGCCAGCAGATCTACCGTTGGGCAGGGTGGTTCACCCCTCCACTTT